One TCR beta chain is described in this entry. This specimen belongs to a study of blood T cell repertoires in COVID-19. Across the whole study: T cells, B-cell-depleted T cells, or PBMCs supplied cDNA or gDNA.

J lost 0 bases, V lost 0 bases, and 1 base had no gene match. Germline assignment: CDR1 SGHTA and CDR2 FQGNSA. CDR3 length: 16 residues. Original processing methods: Estimated nucleated cell counts came from reference gene primer amplification. Clones were sequenced by immunoSEQ multiplex PCR, and TCRdb holds only the in-frame ones, with some missing. V and J calls and clone size are those listed in that table; D and trimming were worked out from the DNA. The sample yields around 430,000 clones, around 89% seen once. Sequencing was carried out using peripheral blood. The rearrangement uses TRBV7-2 and TRBJ2-2; 7 bases map to TRBD2. This clonotype was obtained from a woman aged 45 to 65 with COVID-19, enrolled during active disease. CDR3 loop: CASSLASGPNTGELFF. The CDR3 nucleotides are TGTGCCAGCAGCTTAGCTAGCGGGCCGAACACCGGGGAGCTGTTTTTT. Supplemented by reference TRBV7-2 and TRBJ2-2, the full variable domain reads GAGVSQSPSNKVTEKGKDVELRCDPISGHTALYWYRQSLGQGLEFLIYFQGNSAPDKSGLPSDRFSAERTGGSVSTLTIQRTQQEDSAVYLCASSLASGPNTGELFFGEGSRLTVL.